The rows below give T cell receptor beta chains drawn from one sample of a study of CD8 T cells in Susac syndrome. Each CDR3 protein is one row after TCRdb ran MiXCR on the immunoSEQ multiplex PCR reads. In the table there are approximately 300,000 distinct CDR3 sequences, around 91% of which are singletons. The sample consisted of CD8+ T cells from PBMCs. The receptors here all came from a human donor with multiple sclerosis. Each CDR3 is given with its conserved first and last residue. The D gene is left open where the match is weak. The size entry is marked missing in some rows and otherwise reads once, few, many or a size class.

clone_size	v_call	j_call	d_call	cdr3_aa	cdr3_nt
-	TRBV6-5	TRBJ2-3	TRBD2	CASSYHPLSGSIDTQYF	TGTGCCAGCAGTTACCACCCCCTTAGCGGGAGTATAGATACGCAGTATTTT
-	TRBV5-1	TRBJ2-3	-	CASIPGGERTDTQYF	TGCGCCAGCATCCCAGGGGGGGAACGCACAGATACGCAGTATTTT
-	TRBV18	TRBJ2-1	TRBD2	CASSPRLAGIDEQFF	TGTGCCAGCTCGCCAAGGCTAGCGGGAATCGATGAGCAGTTCTTC
-	TRBV19	TRBJ2-1	TRBD2	CASGWTSGNEQFF	TGTGCCAGTGGCTGGACTAGCGGCAATGAGCAGTTCTTC
-	TRBV7-2	TRBJ2-3	-	CASSLAVRPPADTQYF	TGTGCCAGCAGCTTAGCTGTCAGGCCCCCGGCAGATACGCAGTATTTT
-	TRBV4-1	TRBJ2-7	-	CASSQPGLNSYEQYF	TGCGCCAGCAGCCAACCGGGACTGAACTCCTACGAGCAGTACTTC
-	TRBV12-3/TRBV12-4	TRBJ2-1	-	CASSFSGPYLRDEQFF	TGTGCCAGCAGTTTTAGCGGCCCGTACCTGAGGGATGAGCAGTTCTTC
few	TRBV5-6	TRBJ2-7	-	CASSLAAGPYEQYF	TGTGCCAGCAGCTTGGCGGCAGGCCCCTACGAGCAGTACTTC
once	TRBV12-3/TRBV12-4	TRBJ1-1	-	CASRDGMNTEAFF	TGTGCCAGCAGAGACGGCATGAACACTGAAGCTTTCTTT
-	TRBV11-2	TRBJ2-7	-	CASSLDGRGLDYEQYF	TGTGCCAGCAGCTTAGATGGCCGGGGCCTGGACTACGAGCAGTACTTC
-	TRBV6-5	TRBJ1-2	TRBD1	CASSYSTGTGDGYTF	TGTGCCAGCAGTTACTCGACCGGGACAGGGGATGGCTACACCTTC
few	TRBV13	TRBJ2-7	TRBD2	CASSLAGSGRDYEQYF	TGTGCCAGCAGCTTAGCTGGCAGCGGGAGGGACTACGAGCAGTACTTC
few	TRBV19	TRBJ1-1	TRBD1	CASSPWTGTNTEAFF	TGTGCCAGTAGTCCGTGGACAGGGACGAACACTGAAGCTTTCTTT
-	TRBV12-3/TRBV12-4	TRBJ1-1	TRBD1	CASSLRGPAEAFF	TGTGCCAGCAGTTTAAGGGGGCCCGCTGAAGCTTTCTTT
once	TRBV27	TRBJ1-2	-	CASRGPDSDGYTF	TGTGCCAGCAGGGGCCCAGATTCGGATGGCTACACCTTC
-	TRBV7-9	TRBJ2-4	-	CASSSAGGNIQYF	TGTGCCAGCAGCTCGGCAGGAGGAAACATTCAGTACTTC
-	TRBV28	TRBJ2-7	TRBD2	CASSSPPAGLAGVTYEQYF	TGTGCCAGCAGTTCCCCCCCGGCGGGACTAGCGGGAGTTACCTACGAGCAGTACTTC
-	TRBV12-3/TRBV12-4	TRBJ2-2	-	CASSPGPQGPDTGELFF	TGTGCCAGCAGTCCCGGGCCGCAGGGTCCGGACACCGGGGAGCTGTTTTTT
once	TRBV7-8	TRBJ1-1	TRBD1	CASSVRQGVYTEAFF	TGTGCCAGCAGCGTACGACAGGGGGTGTACACTGAAGCTTTCTTT
-	TRBV7-9	TRBJ1-1	-	CASRTGSGTEAFF	TGTGCCAGCAGAACAGGGTCGGGGACTGAAGCTTTCTTT
-	TRBV28	TRBJ2-5	-	CASSFSQGLGEETQYF	TGTGCCAGCAGTTTCAGCCAGGGTCTAGGGGAAGAGACCCAGTACTTC
-	TRBV7-2	TRBJ2-7	-	CASSDRWGEQYF	TGTGCCAGCAGCGACCGATGGGGCGAGCAGTACTTC
-	TRBV10-3	TRBJ2-4	TRBD1	CAISEEWDRKNIQYF	TGTGCCATCAGTGAGGAATGGGACAGGAAAAACATTCAGTACTTC
-	TRBV29-1	TRBJ1-3	-	CSAVPGVGNTIYF	TGCAGCGCCGTCCCGGGTGTTGGAAACACCATATATTTT
few	TRBV11-2	TRBJ2-1	TRBD2	CASRSTLAGVHNEQFF	TGTGCCAGCAGGTCCACCCTAGCGGGAGTGCACAATGAGCAGTTCTTC
-	TRBV6-1	TRBJ2-7	-	CASSTGWEGTPLYEQYF	TGTGCCAGCAGCACCGGGTGGGAAGGGACCCCCCTCTACGAGCAGTACTTC
once	TRBV4-2	TRBJ2-7	-	CASSLTSGVLGEQYF	TGTGCCAGCAGCCTGACTAGTGGGGTCCTTGGTGAGCAGTACTTC
-	TRBV6-2/TRBV6-3	TRBJ2-7	-	CASRQVTGSYEQYF	TGTGCCAGCAGGCAAGTGACAGGATCCTACGAGCAGTACTTC
-	TRBV10-3	TRBJ2-2	-	CAISESTSPGELFF	TGTGCCATCAGTGAGTCCACCAGCCCCGGGGAGCTGTTTTTT
-	TRBV7-9	TRBJ2-2	TRBD2	CASSPTSGRSYTGELFF	TGTGCCAGCAGCCCAACTAGCGGGAGGTCGTACACCGGGGAGCTGTTTTTT
-	TRBV27	TRBJ2-5	TRBD2	CASSPGGTPQETQYF	TGTGCCAGCAGTCCCGGGGGGACTCCGCAAGAGACCCAGTACTTC
-	TRBV5-1	TRBJ1-4	-	CASSPDSATNEKLFF	TGCGCCAGCAGCCCGGACAGTGCAACTAATGAAAAACTGTTTTTT
-	TRBV6-5	TRBJ1-2	-	CASSSTTGYYGYTF	TGTGCCAGCAGTTCTACGACAGGCTACTATGGCTACACCTTC
-	TRBV10-3	TRBJ2-4	TRBD1	CATSDRVVKNIQYF	TGTGCCACCAGTGACAGGGTGGTCAAAAACATTCAGTACTTC
-	TRBV7-2	TRBJ2-3	TRBD2	CASSSTSGRLNTQYF	TGTGCCAGCAGCTCGACTAGCGGGAGGCTAAATACGCAGTATTTT
-	TRBV7-2	TRBJ2-3	-	CASSLGPRQPYPLAQYF	TGTGCCAGCAGCTTAGGCCCCCGACAGCCATACCCCCTAGCGCAGTATTTT
-	TRBV10-2	TRBJ2-7	-	CASNGFGRIARYF	TGCGCCAGCAATGGGTTTGGGCGAATTGCACGATACTTC
-	TRBV20-1	TRBJ2-4	-	CSARLEGIQYF	TGCAGTGCTAGATTAGAAGGCATTCAGTACTTC
few	TRBV6-1	TRBJ1-2	TRBD1	CASRALGQGVDGYTF	TGTGCCAGCAGGGCTCTGGGACAGGGAGTCGATGGCTACACCTTC
-	TRBV30	TRBJ2-7	-	CAWSSLTGYEQYF	TGTGCCTGGAGCAGCCTAACGGGCTACGAGCAGTACTTC
-	TRBV12-3/TRBV12-4	TRBJ2-5	-	CASSLGPGRETQYF	TGTGCCAGCAGTTTAGGTCCCGGGAGAGAGACCCAGTACTTC
-	TRBV11-2	TRBJ1-3	-	CASSSSGAGNTIYF	TGTGCCAGCAGCTCCTCAGGGGCTGGAAACACCATATATTTT
-	TRBV28	TRBJ1-2	TRBD1	CASETLRDRAGYTF	TGTGCCAGCGAGACCCTCCGGGACAGGGCTGGCTACACCTTC
-	TRBV5-4	TRBJ2-2	TRBD2	CASSLDLAGNLPGTGELFF	TGTGCCAGCAGCTTGGACCTAGCGGGGAACCTACCGGGCACCGGGGAGCTGTTTTTT
once	TRBV27	TRBJ1-1	-	CASSLSKGLREAFF	TGTGCCAGCAGTTTATCGAAAGGGTTACGAGAAGCTTTCTTT
-	TRBV7-9	TRBJ2-3	-	CASSLNREDTQYF	TGTGCCAGCAGCTTGAACCGAGAAGATACGCAGTATTTT
-	TRBV27	TRBJ2-7	-	CASSFSVRLYEQYF	TGTGCCAGCAGTTTTTCGGTGAGGCTATACGAGCAGTACTTC
-	TRBV6-5	TRBJ2-7	TRBD1	CASSRQGFGYEQYF	TGTGCCAGCAGCCGACAGGGTTTCGGCTACGAGCAGTACTTC
-	TRBV4-3	TRBJ2-2	TRBD1	CASSQDLGQGGAELFF	TGCGCCAGCAGCCAAGATTTGGGACAGGGGGGCGCGGAGCTGTTTTTT
-	TRBV4-1	TRBJ1-2	-	CASSRGTFLNYGYTF	TGCGCCAGCAGCCGAGGGACATTCCTTAACTATGGCTACACCTTC
once	TRBV10-3	TRBJ2-1	TRBD1	CAISSRDRGYNEQFF	TGTGCCATCAGTTCGCGGGACAGGGGATACAATGAGCAGTTCTTC
-	TRBV29-1	TRBJ2-2	TRBD2	CSVEPSGSGFAGELFF	TGCAGCGTTGAACCTAGCGGGAGTGGATTTGCCGGGGAGCTGTTTTTT
few	TRBV20-1	TRBJ2-7	-	CSASPVYEQYF	TGCAGTGCTAGCCCCGTTTACGAGCAGTACTTC
-	TRBV6-2/TRBV6-3	TRBJ2-2	-	CASSYSHVGETNGELFF	TGTGCCAGCAGTTACTCCCATGTGGGGGAGACTAACGGGGAGCTGTTTTTT
few	TRBV7-6	TRBJ1-6	-	CASSTPHEESSYNSPLHF	TGTGCCAGCAGCACCCCGCATGAGGAAAGCTCCTATAATTCACCCCTCCACTTT
-	TRBV6-6	TRBJ2-2	TRBD1	CASSQRGQGGGELFF	TGTGCCAGCAGCCAAAGAGGACAGGGTGGCGGGGAGCTGTTTTTT
-	TRBV20-1	TRBJ2-5	TRBD2	CSASPGLAGEETQYF	TGCAGTGCTTCCCCGGGACTAGCGGGTGAAGAGACCCAGTACTTC
-	TRBV28	TRBJ1-5	-	CASSFLGISNQPQHF	TGTGCCAGCAGTTTTTTAGGTATTAGCAATCAGCCCCAGCATTTT
-	TRBV4-3	TRBJ1-4	TRBD1	CASSQTGATNEKLFF	TGCGCCAGCAGCCAAACAGGGGCAACTAATGAAAAACTGTTTTTT
-	TRBV4-1	TRBJ1-5	-	CASSQLGRSNQPQHF	TGCGCCAGCAGCCAATTGGGCCGGAGCAATCAGCCCCAGCATTTT